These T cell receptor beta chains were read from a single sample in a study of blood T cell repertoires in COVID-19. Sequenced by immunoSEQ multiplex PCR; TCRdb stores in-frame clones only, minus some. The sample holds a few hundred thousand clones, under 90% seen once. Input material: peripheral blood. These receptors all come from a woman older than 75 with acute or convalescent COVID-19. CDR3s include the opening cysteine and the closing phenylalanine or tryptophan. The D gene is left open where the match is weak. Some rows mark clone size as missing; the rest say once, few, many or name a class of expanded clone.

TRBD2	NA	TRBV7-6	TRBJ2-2	CASSPASGGDTGELFF	TGTGCCAGCAGCCCCGCTAGCGGGGGGGATACCGGGGAGCTGTTTTTT
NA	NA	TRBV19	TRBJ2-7	CASRPSDSSYEQYF	TGTGCCAGTAGACCTTCTGACAGCTCCTACGAGCAGTACTTC
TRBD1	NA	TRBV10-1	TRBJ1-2	CASSEDRGLMGYGYTF	TGCGCCAGCAGTGAGGACAGGGGTTTAATGGGCTATGGCTACACCTTC
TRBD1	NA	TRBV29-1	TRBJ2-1	CSVERVGGGINEQFF	TGCAGCGTTGAAAGGGTAGGGGGCGGAATCAATGAGCAGTTCTTC
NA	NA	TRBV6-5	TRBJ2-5	CAGSTDSQETQYF	TGTGCCGGCAGCACCGACAGCCAAGAGACCCAGTACTTC
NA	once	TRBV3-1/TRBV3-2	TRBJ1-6	CASSQVARDSPLHF	TGTGCCAGCAGCCAAGTAGCCAGGGATTCACCCCTCCACTTT
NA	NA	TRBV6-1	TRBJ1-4	CASREVNPAANEKLFF	TGTGCCAGCAGGGAAGTTAACCCGGCGGCTAATGAAAAACTGTTTTTT
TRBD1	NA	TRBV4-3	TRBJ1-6	CASSQGDRGNSPLHF	TGCGCCAGCAGCCAAGGAGACAGGGGGAATTCACCCCTCCACTTT
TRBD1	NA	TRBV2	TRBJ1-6	CASIGTGGRSPLHF	TGTGCCAGCATTGGGACAGGGGGCCGATCACCCCTCCACTTT
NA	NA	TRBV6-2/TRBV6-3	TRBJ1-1	CASSYTGYTEAFF	TGTGCCAGCAGTTACACAGGGTACACTGAAGCTTTCTTT
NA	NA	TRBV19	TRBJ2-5	CASSINREETQYF	TGTGCCAGTAGTATAAACAGGGAAGAGACCCAGTACTTC